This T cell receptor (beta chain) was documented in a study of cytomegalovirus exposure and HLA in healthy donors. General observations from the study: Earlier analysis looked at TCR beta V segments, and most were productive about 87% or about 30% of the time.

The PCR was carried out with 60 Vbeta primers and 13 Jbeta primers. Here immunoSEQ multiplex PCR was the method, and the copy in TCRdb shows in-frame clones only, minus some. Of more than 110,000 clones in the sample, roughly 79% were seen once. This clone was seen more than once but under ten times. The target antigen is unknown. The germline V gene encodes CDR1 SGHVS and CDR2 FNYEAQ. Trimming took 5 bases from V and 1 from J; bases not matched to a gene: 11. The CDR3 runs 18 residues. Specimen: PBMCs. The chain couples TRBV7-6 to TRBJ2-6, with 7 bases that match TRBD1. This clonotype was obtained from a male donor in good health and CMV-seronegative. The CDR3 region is CASSATGTAFSGANVLTF. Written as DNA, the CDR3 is TGTGCCAGCAGCGCCACCGGGACAGCCTTTTCTGGGGCCAACGTCCTGACTTTC.